Shown below are 5 T cell receptor beta chains from a single sample sequenced in a study of blood T cell repertoires in COVID-19. The assay was immunoSEQ multiplex PCR, and TCRdb's table has in-frame clones only and misses some. Found here are hundreds of thousands of clones, approximately 78% of them singletons; the top ten hold approximately 5%. Sequencing used PBMCs or T cells enriched from blood (not recorded which). The origin of the receptors is a man in his forties who had been exposed to COVID-19.

This chain uses TRBV19 with TRBJ2-1; TRBD2 might be the D (5 bases). The V end was cut by 5 bases, the J end by 4 bases, with 12 bases between. This CDR3 has 14 residues. Per the germline V gene, CDR1 is LNHDA and CDR2 is SQIVND (reference sequence). CDR3 sequence: CASSLPGLYNEQFF. CDR3 bases: TGTGCCAGTAGTCTCCCCGGACTGTACAATGAGCAGTTCTTC.

The chain couples TRBV27 to TRBJ1-4; the D is unclear. CDR3 size: 14 residues. V lost 5 bases, J lost 0 bases, and 7 bases lay in between. Germline CDR1 reads MNHEY; CDR2 reads SMNVEV (reference sequence). CDR3: CASSPVPTNEKLFF. The CDR3 DNA reads TGTGCCAGCAGTCCGGTTCCAACTAATGAAAAACTGTTTTTT.

This clone was counted many times. The chain uses TRBV5-1 and TRBJ2-7; TRBD2 matches 8 bases. V lost 7 bases and J lost 7; bases outside the gene matches: 10. The CDR3 spans 13 residues. In germline, CDR1 is SGHRS, CDR2 YFSETQ. The chain's CDR3 is CASSTGGPGEQYF. CDR3 nucleotide sequence: TGCGCCAGCTCAACGGGAGGGCCAGGTGAGCAGTACTTC.

This clone was observed once. CDR3: CAWIGLASGRAGELFF. The CDR3 DNA reads TGTGCCTGGATTGGGCTGGCTAGCGGGAGGGCCGGGGAGCTGTTTTTT. The rearrangement joins TRBV30 to TRBJ2-2, with 12 nucleotides matching TRBD2. Germline CDR1 GTSNPN, CDR2 SVGIG (reference sequence). With V trimmed by 4 bases and J by 6 bases, 9 bases remained unmatched. This CDR3 region has 16 residues.

This clone was counted many times. The chain uses TRBV19 and TRBJ1-3; D is undetermined. This CDR3 spans 12 amino acids. Germline V gives CDR1 LNHDA, CDR2 SQIVND (reference sequence). Trimming stripped 6 bases from V and 4 bases from J, with 7 bases between. The CDR3 is CASRAVGNTIYF. CDR3 nucleotide sequence: TGTGCCAGTAGGGCAGTCGGAAACACCATATATTTT.